This T cell receptor (beta chain) was profiled in a study of cytomegalovirus exposure and HLA in healthy donors. Whole-study results and caveats: Most of the TCR beta V segments (in an earlier analysis) were productive either about 87% or about 30% of the time. Cytomegalovirus-associated TCR beta chains were listed, numbering around 150. The authors confirmed in vitro that three CMV-associated chains were specific for CMV antigens.

Trimming took 2 bases from V and 5 from J; bases not matched to a gene: 5. Germline V CDR1 and CDR2: SGHTA, FQGNSA. The CDR3 is made up of 15 amino acids. Researchers ran the PCR with 60 Vbeta and 13 Jbeta primers. Assay used: immunoSEQ multiplex PCR; TCRdb lists only in-frame clones, some missing. Among under 150,000 clones listed, approximately 83% were seen once. As concerns this clone: No antigen is known for it.

The sample comprised PBMCs. The chain employs TRBV7-2 and TRBJ2-3, with 9 positions matching TRBD2. This receptor was taken from a girl aged 2 to 9 in good health and CMV-seronegative. CDR3 in DNA: TGTGCCAGCAGCTTAAGCGGGAGGACGGGAGATACGCAGTATTTT. It translates to CASSLSGRTGDTQYF.